This T cell receptor beta chain is drawn from a study of sequential checkpoint blockade in melanoma. For the study at large: Maintenance nivolumab came after either treatment sequence. After nivolumab or ipilimumab alone, over 20 patients had week-13 rebiopsies.

Sequencing used immunoSEQ multiplex PCR; TCRdb keeps in-frame clones, though not all of them. The sample yields around 6,000 clones, roughly 21% seen once. V gave up 0 bases and J gave up 8 bases; unmatched junction bases: 20. The CDR3 has 20 residues. Germline-derived CDR1 and CDR2 are MGHRA and YSYEKL. The sample's treatment: randomized to nivolumab then ipilimumab (arm A) or the reverse (arm B). This clone is medium-sized (0.01 to 0.1%) by share. The chain carries TRBV4-1 and TRBJ2-1, with 9 bases matching TRBD2. Sequencing was performed on tumor tissue (inferred from file names), taken from a patient given nivolumab and ipilimumab in sequence. This clonotype was sampled from a human donor with melanoma. CDR3 protein: CASSQDLTTAMRGGLDEQFF. DNA for the CDR3: TGCGCCAGCAGCCAAGATTTAACAACCGCTATGCGGGGGGGTTTAGATGAGCAGTTCTTC.